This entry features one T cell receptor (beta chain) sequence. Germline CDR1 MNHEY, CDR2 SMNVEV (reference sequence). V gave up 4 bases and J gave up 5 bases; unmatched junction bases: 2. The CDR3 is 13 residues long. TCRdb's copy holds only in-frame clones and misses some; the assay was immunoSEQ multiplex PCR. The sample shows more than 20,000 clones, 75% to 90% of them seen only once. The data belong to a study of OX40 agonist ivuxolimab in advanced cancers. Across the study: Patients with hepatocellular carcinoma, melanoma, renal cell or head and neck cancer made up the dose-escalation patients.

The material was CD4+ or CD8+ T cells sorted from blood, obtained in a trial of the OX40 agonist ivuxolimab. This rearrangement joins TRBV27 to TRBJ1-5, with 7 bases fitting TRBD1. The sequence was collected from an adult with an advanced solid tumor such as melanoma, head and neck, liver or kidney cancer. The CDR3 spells CASSSGGDQPQHF. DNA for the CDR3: TGTGCCAGCAGTTCAGGGGGGGATCAGCCCCAGCATTTT.